These 6 T cell receptor beta chains share one sample of origin, sequenced in a study of sequential checkpoint blockade in melanoma. Profiling relied on immunoSEQ multiplex PCR, and the TCRdb table lists in-frame clones only, not all of them. The sample shows just over 20,000 clones, roughly 30% of them seen only once. Noted treatment: randomized to nivolumab then ipilimumab (arm A) or the reverse (arm B). The sample here was tumor tissue (inferred from file names), taken from a patient given nivolumab and ipilimumab in sequence. These receptors came from a human donor with melanoma.

This clone was seen a handful of times. An end of the junction does not agree with germline; a read error may underlie this. This chain joins TRBV6-8 and TRBJ2-1, with TRBD2 matching 8 bases. This CDR3 comprises 15 residues. CDR1 MNHGY and CDR2 SAAAGT come from the germline V gene. The CDR3 loop reads CASSDSSGSYNEQFF. DNA for the CDR3: TGTGCCAGCAGTGACTCCAGCGGGAGCTACAATGAGCAGTTCTTC.

The CDR3 DNA follows: TGTGCCAGCAGAGGGACAGGGGAAGGTCAGCCCCAGCATTTT. This sequence encodes CASRGTGEGQPQHF. The V call is TRBV6-8, the J call TRBJ1-5; 10 bases line up with TRBD1. From germline, CDR1 is MNHGY and CDR2 SAAAGT. The CDR3 runs to 14 residues. With 6 bases clipped from V and 6 bases from J, the junction kept 5 bases outside the gene matches.

This clone is medium-sized by share. The chain carries TRBV6-8 and TRBJ1-2; D is possibly TRBD1 (5 bases). This CDR3 comprises 16 residues. Germline V CDR1 and CDR2: MNHGY, SAAAGT. With 6 bases removed from V and 3 bases from J, the gap between germline ends came to 20 bases. In DNA, the CDR3 is TGTGCCAGCAGCGAAACAACAGGCGGTCGGGACTATGGCTACACCTTC. It translates to CASSETTGGRDYGYTF.

The chain joins TRBV19 to TRBJ1-3; perhaps TRBD1 as D (6 bases). With 5 bases removed from V and 0 bases from J, the gap between germline ends came to 11 bases. Per germline, CDR1 LNHDA and CDR2 SQIVND (reference sequence). The CDR3 is 15 residues long. The DNA for the CDR3 is TGTGCCAGTAGTTCGACAGGTCACTCTGGAAACACCATATATTTT. Amino acids: CASSSTGHSGNTIYF.

This clone was recorded a few times. J is TRBJ2-3 and V is TRBV6-8, with 9 nucleotides matching TRBD2. The germline V gene encodes CDR1 MNHGY and CDR2 SAAAGT. The J segment lost 3 bases and the V segment lost 2 bases, leaving 12 bases of the junction unmatched. CDR3 size: 18 residues. CDR3 residues: CASSYPSGSGSGTDTQYF. CDR3 nucleotide sequence: TGTGCCAGCAGTTACCCATCAGGTAGCGGGAGTGGGACAGATACGCAGTATTTT.

The gene calls are TRBV5-1 and TRBJ2-3; D is undetermined. In germline, CDR1 is SGHRS, CDR2 YFSETQ. The CDR3 loop spans 14 amino acids. Trimming pared 4 bases from V and 2 bases from J, leaving 11 bases between. CDR3 in DNA: TGCGCCAGCAGCCTGACTGGCGACACAGATACGCAGTATTTT. This sequence encodes CASSLTGDTDTQYF.